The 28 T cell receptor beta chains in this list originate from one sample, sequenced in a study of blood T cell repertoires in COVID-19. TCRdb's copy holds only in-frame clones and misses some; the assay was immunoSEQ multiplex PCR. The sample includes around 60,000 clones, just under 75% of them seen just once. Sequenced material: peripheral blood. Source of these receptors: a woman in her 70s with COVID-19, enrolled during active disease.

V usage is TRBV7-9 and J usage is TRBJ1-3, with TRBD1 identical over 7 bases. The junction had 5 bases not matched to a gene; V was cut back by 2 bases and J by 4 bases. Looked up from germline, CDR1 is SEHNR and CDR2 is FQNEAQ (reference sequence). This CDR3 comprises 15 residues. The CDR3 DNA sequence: TGTGCCAGCAGCTTACGTCAGGGACAGGGAAACACCATATATTTT. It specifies CASSLRQGQGNTIYF.

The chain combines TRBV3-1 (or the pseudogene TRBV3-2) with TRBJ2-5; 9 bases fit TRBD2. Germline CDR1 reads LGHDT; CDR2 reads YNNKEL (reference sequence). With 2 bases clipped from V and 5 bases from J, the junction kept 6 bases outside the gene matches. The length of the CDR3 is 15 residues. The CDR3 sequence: CASSQKGTSRETQYF. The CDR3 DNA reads TGTGCCAGCAGCCAAAAGGGGACTAGCCGGGAGACCCAGTACTTC.

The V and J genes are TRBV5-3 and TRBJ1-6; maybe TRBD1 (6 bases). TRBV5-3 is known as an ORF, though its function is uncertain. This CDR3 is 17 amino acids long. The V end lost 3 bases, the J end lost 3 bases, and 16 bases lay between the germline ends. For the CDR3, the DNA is TGTGCCAGAAGCTGTCACACAGGGAACGGCTATAATTCACCCCTCCACTTT. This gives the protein CARSCHTGNGYNSPLHF.

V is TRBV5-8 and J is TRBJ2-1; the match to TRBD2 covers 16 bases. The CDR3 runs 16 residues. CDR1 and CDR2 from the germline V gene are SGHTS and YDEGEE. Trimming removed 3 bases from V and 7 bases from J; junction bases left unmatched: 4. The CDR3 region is CASSSGTSGRGNEQFF. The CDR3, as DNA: TGTGCCAGCAGCTCCGGGACTAGCGGGAGGGGGAATGAGCAGTTCTTC.

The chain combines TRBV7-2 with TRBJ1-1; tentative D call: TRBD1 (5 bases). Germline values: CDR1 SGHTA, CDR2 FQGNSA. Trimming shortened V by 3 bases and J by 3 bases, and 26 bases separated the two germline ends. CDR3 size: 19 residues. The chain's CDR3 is CASSFLITRDGLWHTEAFF. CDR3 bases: TGTGCCAGCAGCTTCCTCATAACGCGGGACGGCCTTTGGCACACTGAAGCTTTCTTT.

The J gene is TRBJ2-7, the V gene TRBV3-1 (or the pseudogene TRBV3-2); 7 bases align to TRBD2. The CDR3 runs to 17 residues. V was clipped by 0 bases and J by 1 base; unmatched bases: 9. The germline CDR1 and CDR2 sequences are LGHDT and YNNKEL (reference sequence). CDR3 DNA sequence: TGTGCCAGCAGCCAAGAGATGCCTAGCGGAGAATCCTACGAGCAGTACGTC. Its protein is CASSQEMPSGESYEQYV.

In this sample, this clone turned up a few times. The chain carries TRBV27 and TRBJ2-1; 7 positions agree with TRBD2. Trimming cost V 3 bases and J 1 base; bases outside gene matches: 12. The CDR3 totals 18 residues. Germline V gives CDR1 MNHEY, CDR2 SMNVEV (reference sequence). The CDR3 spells CASSFRPGPGGSYNEQFF. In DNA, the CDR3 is TGTGCCAGCAGTTTTAGACCGGGACCCGGGGGGTCCTACAATGAGCAGTTCTTC.

CDR3 bases: TGTGCCATCAGTGAGTTGACTAGCGGGGGATACTCCTACAATGAGCAGTTCTTC. This gives the protein CAISELTSGGYSYNEQFF. The chain links TRBV10-3 to TRBJ2-1, with 12 positions matching TRBD2. CDR1 is ENHRY and CDR2 is SYGVKD in the germline V gene. This CDR3 spans 18 amino acids. With V trimmed by 1 base and J by 0 bases, 4 bases remained unmatched.

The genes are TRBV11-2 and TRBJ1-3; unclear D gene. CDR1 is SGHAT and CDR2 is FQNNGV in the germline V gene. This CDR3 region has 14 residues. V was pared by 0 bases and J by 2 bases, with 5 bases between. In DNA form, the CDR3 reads TGTGCCAGCAGCTTAGACAGGCCTGGAAACACCATATATTTT. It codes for CASSLDRPGNTIYF.

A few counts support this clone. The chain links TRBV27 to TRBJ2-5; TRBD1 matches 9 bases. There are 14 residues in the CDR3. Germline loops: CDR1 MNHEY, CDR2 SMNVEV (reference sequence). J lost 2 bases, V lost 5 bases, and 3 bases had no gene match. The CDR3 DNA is TGTGCCAGCAGTAGACAGGGGGGGCAAGAGACCCAGTACTTC. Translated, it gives CASSRQGGQETQYF.

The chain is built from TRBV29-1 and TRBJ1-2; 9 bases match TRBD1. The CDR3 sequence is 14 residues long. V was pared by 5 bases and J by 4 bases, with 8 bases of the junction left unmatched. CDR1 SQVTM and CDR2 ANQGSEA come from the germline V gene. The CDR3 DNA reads TGCAGCGTTTCAACCCCGGGACAGGGCTATGGCTACACCTTC. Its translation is CSVSTPGQGYGYTF. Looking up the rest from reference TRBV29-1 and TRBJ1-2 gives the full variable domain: SAVISQKPSRDICQRGTSLTIQCQVDSQVTMMFWYRQQPGQSLTLIATANQGSEATYESGFVIDKFPISRPNLTFSTLTVSNMSPEDSSIYLCSVSTPGQGYGYTFGSGTRLTVV.

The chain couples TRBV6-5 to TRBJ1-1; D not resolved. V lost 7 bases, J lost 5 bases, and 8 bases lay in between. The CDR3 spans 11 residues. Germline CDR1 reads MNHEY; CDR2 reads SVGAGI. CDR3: CASITPTEAFF. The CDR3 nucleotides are TGTGCCAGCATCACTCCTACTGAAGCTTTCTTT.

The CDR3: CASSLLWGRGSTEAFF. DNA of the CDR3: TGTGCCAGCAGCTTACTTTGGGGGAGGGGAAGCACTGAAGCTTTCTTT. The genes are TRBV7-2 and TRBJ1-1; tentative D call: TRBD1 (5 bases). The V gene's germline CDR1 is SGHTA and CDR2 FQGNSA. Trimming removed 2 bases at V and 4 bases at J, with 17 bases between. The CDR3 is 16 residues long. Variable domain in full (rest from reference TRBV7-2 and TRBJ1-1): GAGVSQSPSNKVTEKGKDVELRCDPISGHTALYWYRQSLGQGLEFLIYFQGNSAPDKSGLPSDRFSAERTGGSVSTLTIQRTQQEDSAVYLCASSLLWGRGSTEAFFGQGTRLTVV.

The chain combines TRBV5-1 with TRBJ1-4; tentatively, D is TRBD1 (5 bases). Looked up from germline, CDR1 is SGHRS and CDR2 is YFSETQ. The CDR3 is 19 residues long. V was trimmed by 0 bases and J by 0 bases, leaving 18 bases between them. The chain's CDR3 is CASSLAPSGRVATNEKLFF. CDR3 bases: TGCGCCAGCAGCTTGGCCCCCTCCGGCAGGGTTGCAACTAATGAAAAACTGTTTTTT.

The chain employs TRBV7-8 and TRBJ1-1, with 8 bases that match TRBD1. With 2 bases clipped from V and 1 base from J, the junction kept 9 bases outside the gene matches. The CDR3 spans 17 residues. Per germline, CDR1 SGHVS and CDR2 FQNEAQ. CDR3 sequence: CASSLRPGGMANTEAFF. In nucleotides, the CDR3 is TGTGCCAGCAGCTTAAGGCCAGGGGGCATGGCGAACACTGAAGCTTTCTTT.

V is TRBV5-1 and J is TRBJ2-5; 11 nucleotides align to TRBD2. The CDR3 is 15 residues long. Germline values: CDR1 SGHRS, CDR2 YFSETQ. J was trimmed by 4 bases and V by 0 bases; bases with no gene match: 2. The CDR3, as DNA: TGCGCCAGCAGCTTGGGGCTAGCGGGGGGAGAGACCCAGTACTTC. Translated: CASSLGLAGGETQYF.

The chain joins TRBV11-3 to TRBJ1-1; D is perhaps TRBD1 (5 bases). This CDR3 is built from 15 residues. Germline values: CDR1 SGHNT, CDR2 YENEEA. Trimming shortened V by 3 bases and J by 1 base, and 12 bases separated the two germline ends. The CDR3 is CASSFTLTGNTEAFF. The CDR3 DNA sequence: TGTGCCAGCAGCTTTACGCTAACAGGGAACACTGAAGCTTTCTTT.

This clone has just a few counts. CDR3 loop: CASSIEGVGTEAFF. DNA for the CDR3: TGTGCCAGTAGTATAGAAGGGGTAGGGACTGAAGCTTTCTTT. The rearrangement links TRBV19 to TRBJ1-1, with a tentative D call TRBD1 (5 bases). The germline CDR1 and CDR2 sequences are LNHDA and SQIVND (reference sequence). This CDR3 has 14 amino acids. V dropped 0 bases and J dropped 5 bases, with 10 bases sitting between them.

The DNA for the CDR3 is TGTGCCACCAGTGATTCCAGGGATGGTTTCACAGATACGCAGTATTTT. Protein sequence: CATSDSRDGFTDTQYF. This chain joins TRBV24-1 and TRBJ2-3; perhaps TRBD1 as D (5 bases). CDR3 size: 16 residues. The V gene's germline CDR1 is KGHDR and CDR2 SFDVKD. Trimming removed 2 bases at V and 2 bases at J, with 13 bases between.

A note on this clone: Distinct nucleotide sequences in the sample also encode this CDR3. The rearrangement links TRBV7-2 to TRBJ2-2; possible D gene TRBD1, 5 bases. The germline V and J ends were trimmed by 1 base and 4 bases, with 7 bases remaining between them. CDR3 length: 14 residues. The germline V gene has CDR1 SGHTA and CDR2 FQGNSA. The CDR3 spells CASSLGRGTGELFF. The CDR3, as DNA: TGTGCCAGCAGCTTAGGAAGGGGCACCGGGGAGCTGTTTTTT.

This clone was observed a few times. In nucleotides, the CDR3 is TGTGCCAGCAGCTATTTCGACAGGCCGATACTCGAGCAGTACTTC. It encodes CASSYFDRPILEQYF. The rearrangement uses TRBV5-6 and TRBJ2-7; a weak D match, TRBD1 (6 bases). The CDR3 spans 15 residues. Germline values: CDR1 SGHDT, CDR2 YYEEEE. V shed 3 bases and J shed 6 bases, with 19 bases lying between them.

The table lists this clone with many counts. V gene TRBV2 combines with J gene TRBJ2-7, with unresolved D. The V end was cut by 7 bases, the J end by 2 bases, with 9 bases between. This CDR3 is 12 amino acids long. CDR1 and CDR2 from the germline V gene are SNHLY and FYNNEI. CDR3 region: CASTPVPYEQYV. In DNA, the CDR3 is TGTGCCAGCACCCCAGTACCCTACGAGCAGTACGTC.

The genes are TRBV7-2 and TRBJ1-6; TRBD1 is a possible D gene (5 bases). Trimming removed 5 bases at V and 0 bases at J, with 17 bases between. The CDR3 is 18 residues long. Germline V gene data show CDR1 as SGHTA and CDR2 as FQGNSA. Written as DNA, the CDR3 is TGTGCCAGCAGCCGTGTCGGGCAGGGAAGCTCCTATAATTCACCCCTCCACTTT. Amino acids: CASSRVGQGSSYNSPLHF.

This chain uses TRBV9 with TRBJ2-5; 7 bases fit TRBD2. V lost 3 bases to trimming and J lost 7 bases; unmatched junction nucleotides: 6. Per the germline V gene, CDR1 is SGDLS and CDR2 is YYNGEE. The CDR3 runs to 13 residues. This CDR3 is CASSDGTTGTQYF. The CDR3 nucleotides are TGTGCCAGCAGCGACGGGACTACGGGGACCCAGTACTTC.

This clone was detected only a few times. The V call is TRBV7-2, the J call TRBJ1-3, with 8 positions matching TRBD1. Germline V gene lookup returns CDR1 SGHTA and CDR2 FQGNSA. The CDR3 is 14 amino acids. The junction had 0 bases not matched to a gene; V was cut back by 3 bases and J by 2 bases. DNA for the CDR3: TGTGCCAGCAGCTTGACAGGGGCTGGAAACACCATATATTTT. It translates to CASSLTGAGNTIYF.

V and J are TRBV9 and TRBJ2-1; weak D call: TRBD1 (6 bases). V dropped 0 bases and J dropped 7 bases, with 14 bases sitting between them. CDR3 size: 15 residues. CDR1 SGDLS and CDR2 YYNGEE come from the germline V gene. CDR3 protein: CASSVVSGVTNEQFF. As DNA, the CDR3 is TGTGCCAGCAGCGTAGTCTCAGGGGTTACGAATGAGCAGTTCTTC.

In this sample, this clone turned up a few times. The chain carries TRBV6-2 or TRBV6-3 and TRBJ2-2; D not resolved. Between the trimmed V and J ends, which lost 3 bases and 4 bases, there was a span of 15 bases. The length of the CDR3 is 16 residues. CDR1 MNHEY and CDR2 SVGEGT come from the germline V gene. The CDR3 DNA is TGTGCCAGCAGTTATGGTCGAACCGGTGGCACCGGGGAGCTGTTTTTT. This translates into CASSYGRTGGTGELFF.

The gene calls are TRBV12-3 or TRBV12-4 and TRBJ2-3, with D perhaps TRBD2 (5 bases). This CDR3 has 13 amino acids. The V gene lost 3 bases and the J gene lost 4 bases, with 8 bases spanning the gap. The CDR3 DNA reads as TGTGCCAGCAGTTTCAGCGGTGCAGATACGCAGTATTTT. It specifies CASSFSGADTQYF.